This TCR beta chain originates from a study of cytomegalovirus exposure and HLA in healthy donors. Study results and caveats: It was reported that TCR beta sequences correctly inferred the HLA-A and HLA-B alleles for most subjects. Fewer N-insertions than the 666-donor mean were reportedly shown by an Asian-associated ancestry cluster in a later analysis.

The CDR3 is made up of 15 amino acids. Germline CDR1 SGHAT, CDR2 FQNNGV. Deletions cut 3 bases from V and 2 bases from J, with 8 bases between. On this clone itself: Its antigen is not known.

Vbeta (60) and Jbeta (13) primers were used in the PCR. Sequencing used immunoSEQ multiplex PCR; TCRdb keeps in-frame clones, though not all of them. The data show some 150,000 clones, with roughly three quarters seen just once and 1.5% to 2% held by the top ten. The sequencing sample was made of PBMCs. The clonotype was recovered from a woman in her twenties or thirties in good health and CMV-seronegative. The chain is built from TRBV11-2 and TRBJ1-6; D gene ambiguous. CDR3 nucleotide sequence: TGTGCCAGCAGCTTGGGCACCACCTATAATTCACCCCTCCACTTT. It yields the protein CASSLGTTYNSPLHF.